This is a list of T cell receptor beta chains from one sample in a study of blood T cells in healthy people across ages. TCRdb used MiXCR to reprocess the 5' RACE reads, holding one entry per CDR3 protein. The table lists 1.5 million to 2 million distinct CDR3 sequences, about 50% of them singletons. Sequenced: blood. The receptors stem from a woman between 35 and 50 years old in good health. Both conserved end residues are part of each CDR3. Not every row has a clone size; where given, it reads once, few, many or a size class.

j_call,clone_size,v_call,cdr3_aa
TRBJ1-2,once,TRBV5-1,CASSLAERSSYGYTF
TRBJ2-3,-,TRBV7-2,CASSLSSRGGLTDTQYF
TRBJ1-2,-,TRBV20-1,CSARRVAGYTF
TRBJ2-3,-,TRBV7-3,CASSLWTRTSGNKSTDTQYF
TRBJ2-7,-,TRBV20-1,CSARLGVFEQYF
TRBJ1-5,-,TRBV15,CATTEGENSNQPQHF
TRBJ2-5,-,TRBV27,CASSPRRLAGVARYF
TRBJ1-2,-,TRBV4-1,CASSRVEGGPLNGYTF
TRBJ2-1,few,TRBV11-1,CASSLRRGHKTYNEQFF
TRBJ2-1,-,TRBV14,CASSQLGANEQFF
TRBJ2-7,once,TRBV7-2,CASSFARTGRLGYEQYF
TRBJ1-1,-,TRBV29-1,CSVDNPGTGGTEAFF
TRBJ1-1,once,TRBV3-1,CASRHTGGNTEAFF
TRBJ2-5,-,TRBV5-1,CASGGTANIQETQYF
-,-,TRBV7-8,CASSSDGPLTSENIQYF
TRBJ2-1,-,TRBV28,CASSLRVSQGYYNEQFF
TRBJ2-5,-,TRBV7-2,CASSLAGGRASLEQYF
TRBJ2-1,-,TRBV4-1,CASSQGGQGGNEQFF
TRBJ1-6,-,TRBV27,CASGDRVGSPLHF
TRBJ1-5,-,TRBV12-3/TRBV12-4,CASKSQGGNQPQHF
TRBJ1-1,few,TRBV12-3/TRBV12-4,CASSSLMGTPDTEAFF
TRBJ2-1,-,TRBV10-3,CAIGEPEYNEQFF
TRBJ2-3,few,TRBV4-1,CASSPWHWGTDTQYF
TRBJ2-7,-,TRBV5-6,CASSSLLRNTYEQYF
TRBJ2-7,few,TRBV13,CASSSRGLVYEQYF
TRBJ1-5,many,TRBV20-1,CSARRSNQPQHF
TRBJ1-2,-,TRBV7-2,CASGAGPEAYGYTF
TRBJ2-7,few,TRBV14,CASSQVGSFYEQYF
TRBJ2-5,few,TRBV4-1,CASSQEWTSLIGETQYF
TRBJ2-7,-,TRBV7-2,CASSLSDGPYEQYF
TRBJ1-2,-,TRBV29-1,CSGSTGLLHDGYTF
TRBJ2-1,-,TRBV11-3,CASSSGLVFFNEQFF
TRBJ2-1,few,TRBV20-1,CSARGWSGDVGEQFF
TRBJ2-5,-,TRBV28,CASSFQRGDLTEQYF
TRBJ2-3,-,TRBV15,CATSLRTGTDTQYF
TRBJ1-6,-,TRBV12-3/TRBV12-4,CASSSTGLKSPLHF
TRBJ2-7,-,TRBV28,CASTPASTSYEQYF
TRBJ1-5,-,TRBV20-1,CSARDPGQGAYRNQPQHF
TRBJ1-5,few,TRBV4-2,CASSQEAPANQPQHF
TRBJ1-6,-,TRBV10-2,CASSTDRNYNSPLHF
TRBJ2-3,-,TRBV27,CASSRSGGLSTDTQYF
TRBJ2-4,few,TRBV7-2,CASSFAGALAKNIQYF
TRBJ2-7,-,TRBV7-8,CASSPQGLHYEQYF
TRBJ2-6,once,TRBV9,CASSGTPGTSGANVLTF
TRBJ2-1,once,TRBV4-2,CASSQDSNRAYSEQFF
TRBJ2-7,-,TRBV20-1,CSARDRSYYEQYF
TRBJ2-3,-,TRBV5-1,CASSTSGGPNTQYF
TRBJ1-2,few,TRBV11-2,CASSDGSFYGYTF